One T cell receptor beta chain is described in this entry. The antigen remains undetermined. Donors likely had unrecorded immune exposures despite being nominally healthy when sampled. The record originates from a study of cytomegalovirus exposure and HLA in healthy donors. Notes on the study in general: Certain sequence variants were highly shared and formed a cluster, and this cluster was likely a sequencing artifact.

This CDR3 is built from 13 residues. Trimming cost V 5 bases and J 1 base, with 6 bases left between them. The germline V gene has CDR1 SGDLS and CDR2 YYNGEE. The PCR contained 60 Vbeta and 13 Jbeta primers. The protocol was immunoSEQ multiplex PCR, while the TCRdb copy is restricted to in-frame clones and leaves out a portion. This sample has around 150,000 clones, with approximately 78% found just once. The sequenced sample was PBMCs. This chain connects TRBV9 to TRBJ2-2; tentatively, D is TRBD2 (5 bases). This receptor was identified in a male donor in good health and CMV-seronegative. CDR3 DNA: TGTGCCAGCAGTCGGGGGAACACCGGGGAGCTGTTTTTT. Protein sequence: CASSRGNTGELFF.